The entry below describes one TCR beta chain. Its matching antigen is unknown. Time point meaning: cycle 4 day 1 (C4D1), after 6 weeks of nivolumab. Every patient relapsed after autologous stem cell transplantation, and brentuximab vedotin exposure varied. These data belong to a study of PD-1 blockade in classical Hodgkin lymphoma. Whole-study findings and limits: A reduction in baseline TCR diversity was reportedly seen in newly diagnosed patients relative to healthy donors. Significant TCR diversity gains by C4D1 occurred in CD4+ but not CD8+ cells. Nothing has yet pinned down what causes the repertoire differences, possibly disease activity or prior therapy.

The germline V and J ends were trimmed by 8 bases and 0 bases, with 12 bases remaining between them. CDR1 and CDR2 from the germline V gene are LGHNA and YSLEER. The CDR3 spans 14 residues. Libraries were prepared by immunoSEQ multiplex PCR; TCRdb keeps only in-frame clonotypes and omits some of them. The sample carries around 13,000 clones, 80% to 90% recorded once. The chain couples TRBV4-3 to TRBJ2-3; D is undetermined. The TCR was taken from a human donor with classical Hodgkin lymphoma. The sample was peripheral blood mononuclear cells (PBMCs), taken before the fourth cycle of nivolumab. Here the CDR3 reads CASRFAASTDTQYF. The CDR3 DNA sequence: TGCGCCAGCCGCTTTGCGGCAAGCACAGATACGCAGTATTTT.